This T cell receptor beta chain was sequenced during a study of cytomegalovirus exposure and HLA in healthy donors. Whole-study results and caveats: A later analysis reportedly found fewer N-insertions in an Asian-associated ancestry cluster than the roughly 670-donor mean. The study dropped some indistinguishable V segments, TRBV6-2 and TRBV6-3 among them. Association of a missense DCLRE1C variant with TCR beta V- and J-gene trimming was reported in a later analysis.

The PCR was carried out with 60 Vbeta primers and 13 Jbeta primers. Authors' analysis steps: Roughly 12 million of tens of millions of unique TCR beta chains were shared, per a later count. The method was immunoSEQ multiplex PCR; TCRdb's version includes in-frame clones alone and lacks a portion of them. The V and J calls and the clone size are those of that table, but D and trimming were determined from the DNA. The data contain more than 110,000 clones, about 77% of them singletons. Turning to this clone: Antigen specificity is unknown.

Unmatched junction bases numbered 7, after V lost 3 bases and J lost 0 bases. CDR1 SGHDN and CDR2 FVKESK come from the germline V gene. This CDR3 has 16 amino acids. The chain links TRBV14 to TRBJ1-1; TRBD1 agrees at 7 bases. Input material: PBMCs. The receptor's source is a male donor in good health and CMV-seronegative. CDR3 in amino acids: CASSQRDSILNTEAFF. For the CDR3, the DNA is TGTGCCAGCAGCCAGAGGGACAGTATTTTGAACACTGAAGCTTTCTTT.